The TCR beta chain under discussion was sequenced for a study of cytomegalovirus exposure and HLA in healthy donors. Clones were read by immunoSEQ multiplex PCR, and TCRdb kept only the in-frame ones, dropping some. The profile shows 140,000 or so clones, roughly 90% of them singletons. V was trimmed by 2 bases and J by 4 bases, leaving 10 bases between them. The germline V gene encodes CDR1 MNHEY and CDR2 SMNVEV (reference sequence). The CDR3 has 14 amino acids. The chain joins TRBV27 to TRBJ2-3; no clear D gene. The receptor comes from a man aged 18-30 years in good health and CMV-seronegative. The sequenced sample was PBMCs. The CDR3 bases are TGTGCCAGCAGTTTACTTTCGTTCCCAGATACGCAGTATTTT. Translated, it gives CASSLLSFPDTQYF.